The clone carrying this T cell receptor beta chain was detected once. These data are taken from a study of T cell responses to AZD1222 COVID-19 vaccine. From germline, CDR1 is SQVTM and CDR2 ANQGSEA. The CDR3 runs 11 residues. With 8 bases removed from V and 4 bases from J, the gap between germline ends came to 9 bases. Profiled with immunoSEQ multiplex PCR; TCRdb holds only in-frame clones, not every one. The repertoire consists of roughly 170,000 clones, with roughly 88% occurring once and the leading ten covering 0.49%. The chain has TRBV29-1 and TRBJ1-3, with D possibly matching TRBD1 (5 bases). The input for sequencing was peripheral blood, taken on day 0 of AZD1222 vaccination. This sequence originates from an adult in good health. The CDR3 protein is CSTGEGNTIYF. The CDR3 bases are TGCAGCACGGGGGAAGGAAACACCATATATTTT.